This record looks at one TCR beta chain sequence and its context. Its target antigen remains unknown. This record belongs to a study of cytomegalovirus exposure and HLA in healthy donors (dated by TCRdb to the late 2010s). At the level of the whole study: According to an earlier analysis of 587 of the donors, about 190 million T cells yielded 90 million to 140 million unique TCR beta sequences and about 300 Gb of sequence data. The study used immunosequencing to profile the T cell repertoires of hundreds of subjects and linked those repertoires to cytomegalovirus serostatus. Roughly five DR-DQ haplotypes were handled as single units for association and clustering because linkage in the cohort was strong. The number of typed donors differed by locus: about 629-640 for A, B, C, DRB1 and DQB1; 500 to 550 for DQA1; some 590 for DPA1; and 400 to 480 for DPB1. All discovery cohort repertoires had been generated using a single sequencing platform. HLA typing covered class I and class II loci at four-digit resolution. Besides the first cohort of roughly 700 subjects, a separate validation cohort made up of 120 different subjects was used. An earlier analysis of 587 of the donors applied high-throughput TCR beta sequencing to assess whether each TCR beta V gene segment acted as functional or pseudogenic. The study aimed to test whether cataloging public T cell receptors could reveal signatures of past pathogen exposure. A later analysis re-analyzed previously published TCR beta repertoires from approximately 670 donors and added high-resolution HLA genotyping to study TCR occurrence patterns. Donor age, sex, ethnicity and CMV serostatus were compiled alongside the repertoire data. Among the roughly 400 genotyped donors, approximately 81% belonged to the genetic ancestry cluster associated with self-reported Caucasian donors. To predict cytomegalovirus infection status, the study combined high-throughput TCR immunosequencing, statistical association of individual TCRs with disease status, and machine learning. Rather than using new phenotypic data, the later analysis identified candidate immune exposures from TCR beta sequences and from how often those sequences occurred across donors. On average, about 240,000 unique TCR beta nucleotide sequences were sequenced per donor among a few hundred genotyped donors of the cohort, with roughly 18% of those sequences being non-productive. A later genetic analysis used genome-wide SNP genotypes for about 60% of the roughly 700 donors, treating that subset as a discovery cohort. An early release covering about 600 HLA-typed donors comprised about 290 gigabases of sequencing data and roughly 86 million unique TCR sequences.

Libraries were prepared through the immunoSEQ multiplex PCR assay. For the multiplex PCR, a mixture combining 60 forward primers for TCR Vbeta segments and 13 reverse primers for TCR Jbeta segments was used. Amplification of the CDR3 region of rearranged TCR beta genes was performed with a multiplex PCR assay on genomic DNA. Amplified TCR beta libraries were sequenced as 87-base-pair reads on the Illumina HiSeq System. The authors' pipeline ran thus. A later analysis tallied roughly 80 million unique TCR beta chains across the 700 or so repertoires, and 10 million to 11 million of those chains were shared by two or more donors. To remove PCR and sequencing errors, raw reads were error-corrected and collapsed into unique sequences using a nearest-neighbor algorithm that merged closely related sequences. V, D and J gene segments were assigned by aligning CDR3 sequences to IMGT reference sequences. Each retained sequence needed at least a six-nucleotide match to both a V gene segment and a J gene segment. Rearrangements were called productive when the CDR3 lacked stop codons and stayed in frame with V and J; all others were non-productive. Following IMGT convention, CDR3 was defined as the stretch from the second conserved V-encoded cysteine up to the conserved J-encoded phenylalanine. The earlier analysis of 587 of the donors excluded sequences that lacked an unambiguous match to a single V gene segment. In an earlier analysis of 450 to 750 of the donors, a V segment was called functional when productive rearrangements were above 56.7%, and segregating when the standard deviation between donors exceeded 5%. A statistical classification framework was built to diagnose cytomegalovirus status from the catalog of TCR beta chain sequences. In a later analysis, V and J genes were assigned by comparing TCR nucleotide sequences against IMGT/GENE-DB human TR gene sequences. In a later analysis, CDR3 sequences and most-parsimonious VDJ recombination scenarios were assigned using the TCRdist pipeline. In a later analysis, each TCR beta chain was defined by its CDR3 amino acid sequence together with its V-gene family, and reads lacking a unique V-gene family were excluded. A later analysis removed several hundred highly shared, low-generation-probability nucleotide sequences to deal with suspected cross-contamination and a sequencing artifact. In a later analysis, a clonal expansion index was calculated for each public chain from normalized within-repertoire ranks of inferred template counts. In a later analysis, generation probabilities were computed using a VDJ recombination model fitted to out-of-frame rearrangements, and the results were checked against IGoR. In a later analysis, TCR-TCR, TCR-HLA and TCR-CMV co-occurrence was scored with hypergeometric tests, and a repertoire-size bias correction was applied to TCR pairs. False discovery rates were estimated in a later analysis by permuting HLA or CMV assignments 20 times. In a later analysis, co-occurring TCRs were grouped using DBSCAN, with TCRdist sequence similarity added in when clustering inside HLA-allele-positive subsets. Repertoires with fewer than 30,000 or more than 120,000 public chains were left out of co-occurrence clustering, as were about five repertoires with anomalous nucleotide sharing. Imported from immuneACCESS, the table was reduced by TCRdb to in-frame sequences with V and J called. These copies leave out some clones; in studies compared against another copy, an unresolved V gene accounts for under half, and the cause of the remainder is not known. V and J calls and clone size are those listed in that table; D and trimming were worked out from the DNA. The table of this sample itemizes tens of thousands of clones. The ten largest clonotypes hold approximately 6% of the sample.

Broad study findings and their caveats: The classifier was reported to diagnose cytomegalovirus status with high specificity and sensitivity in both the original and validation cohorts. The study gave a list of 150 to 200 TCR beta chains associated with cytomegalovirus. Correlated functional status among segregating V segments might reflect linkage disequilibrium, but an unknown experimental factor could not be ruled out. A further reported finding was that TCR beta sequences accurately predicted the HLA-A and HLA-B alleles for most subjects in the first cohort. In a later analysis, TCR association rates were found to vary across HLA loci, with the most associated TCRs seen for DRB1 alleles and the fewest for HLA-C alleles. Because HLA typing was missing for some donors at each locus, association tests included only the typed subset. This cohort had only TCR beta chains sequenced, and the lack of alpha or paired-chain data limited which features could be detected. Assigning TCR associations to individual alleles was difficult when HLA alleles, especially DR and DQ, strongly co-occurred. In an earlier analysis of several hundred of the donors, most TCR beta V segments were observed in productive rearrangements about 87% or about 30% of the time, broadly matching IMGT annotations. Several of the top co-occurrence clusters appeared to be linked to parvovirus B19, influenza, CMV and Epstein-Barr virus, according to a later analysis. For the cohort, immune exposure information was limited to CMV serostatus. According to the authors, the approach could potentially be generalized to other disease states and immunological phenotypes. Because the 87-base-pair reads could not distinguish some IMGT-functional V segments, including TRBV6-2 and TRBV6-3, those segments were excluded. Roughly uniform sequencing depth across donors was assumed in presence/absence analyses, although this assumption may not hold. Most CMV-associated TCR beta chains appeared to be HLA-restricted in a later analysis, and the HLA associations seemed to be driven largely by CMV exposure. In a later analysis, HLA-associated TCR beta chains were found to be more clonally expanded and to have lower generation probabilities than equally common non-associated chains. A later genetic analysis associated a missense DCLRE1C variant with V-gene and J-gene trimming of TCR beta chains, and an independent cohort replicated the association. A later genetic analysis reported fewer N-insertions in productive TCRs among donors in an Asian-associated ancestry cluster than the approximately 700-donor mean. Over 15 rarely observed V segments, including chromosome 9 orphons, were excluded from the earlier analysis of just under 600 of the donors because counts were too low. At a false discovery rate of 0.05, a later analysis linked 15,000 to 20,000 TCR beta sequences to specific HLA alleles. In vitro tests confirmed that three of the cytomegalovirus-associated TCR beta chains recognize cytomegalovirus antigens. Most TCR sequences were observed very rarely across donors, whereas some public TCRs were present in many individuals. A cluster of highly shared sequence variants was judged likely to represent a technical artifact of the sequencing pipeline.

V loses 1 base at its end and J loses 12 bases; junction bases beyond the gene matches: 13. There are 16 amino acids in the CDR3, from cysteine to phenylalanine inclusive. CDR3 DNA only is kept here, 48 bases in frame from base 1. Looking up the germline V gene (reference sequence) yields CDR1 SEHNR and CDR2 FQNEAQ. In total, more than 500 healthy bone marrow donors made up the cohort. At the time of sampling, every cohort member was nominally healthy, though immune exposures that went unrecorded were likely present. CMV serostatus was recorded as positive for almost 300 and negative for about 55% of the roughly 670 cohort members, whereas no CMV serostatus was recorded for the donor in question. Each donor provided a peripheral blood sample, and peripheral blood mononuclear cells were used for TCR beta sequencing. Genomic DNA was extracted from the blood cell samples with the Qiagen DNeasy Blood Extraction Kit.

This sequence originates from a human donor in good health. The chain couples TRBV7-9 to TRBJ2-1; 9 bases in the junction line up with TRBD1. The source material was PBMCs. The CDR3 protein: CASSLGGPGRQGGQFF. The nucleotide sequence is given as TGTGCCAGCAGCTTAGGCGGGCCGGGGCGACAGGGGGGGCAGTTCTTC. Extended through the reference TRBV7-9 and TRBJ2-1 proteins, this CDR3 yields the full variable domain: DTGVSQNPRHKITKRGQNVTFRCDPISEHNRLYWYRQTLGQGPEFLTYFQNEAQLEKSRLLSDRFSAERPKGSFSTLEIQRTEQGDSAMYLCASSLGGPGRQGGQFFGPGTRLTVL.